This passage covers 27 T cell receptor beta chains from one sample sequenced in a study of blood T cell repertoires in COVID-19. Sequencing used immunoSEQ multiplex PCR; TCRdb keeps in-frame clones, though not all of them. The table lists 300,000 to 350,000 clones, approximately 92% of them singletons, with approximately 6.8% in the top ten. Sequencing input: peripheral blood. All receptors derive from a woman between 25 and 40 years old with COVID-19, enrolled during active disease.

The chain couples TRBV7-2 to TRBJ1-2; 8 bases agree with TRBD1. With V trimmed by 4 bases and J by 7 bases, 11 bases remained unmatched. The CDR3 consists of 15 residues. In germline, CDR1 is SGHTA, CDR2 FQGNSA. The CDR3 spells CASSYTGTGSFGYTF. The CDR3 coding sequence is TGTGCCAGCAGCTATACCGGGACAGGTAGTTTTGGCTACACCTTC.

The chain joins TRBV5-4 to TRBJ2-7; 15 positions match TRBD2. This CDR3 spans 17 amino acids. The V gene's germline CDR1 is SGHNT and CDR2 YYREEE (reference sequence). The V segment lost 4 bases and the J segment 5 bases; nucleotides outside the gene matches: 10. Here the CDR3 DNA reads TGTGCCAGCAGCCTAGGACTAGCGGGAGGGCCGGAGAACGAGCAGTACTTC. Translating gives CASSLGLAGGPENEQYF.

This sequence joins TRBV27 and TRBJ2-7; D may be TRBD1 (6 bases). This CDR3 region has 15 residues. Germline V lookup: CDR1 MNHEY, CDR2 SMNVEV (reference sequence). Trimming removed 2 bases from V and 5 bases from J, with 16 bases in between. The CDR3 loop reads CASSLGKQGKDEQYF. CDR3 DNA: TGTGCCAGCAGTTTAGGGAAGCAGGGGAAGGACGAGCAGTACTTC.

The chain employs TRBV6-5 and TRBJ1-1, with D unresolved. V lost 9 bases and J 0 bases, leaving 5 bases between the germline ends. CDR3 size: 11 residues. Looked up from germline, CDR1 is MNHEY and CDR2 is SVGAGI. In DNA, the CDR3 is TGTGCCAGTAATATGAACACTGAAGCTTTCTTT. Encoded protein: CASNMNTEAFF.

The rearrangement joins TRBV6-6 to TRBJ1-6; no definite D call. The CDR3 sequence is 14 residues long. Trimming shortened V by 0 bases and J by 7 bases, and 7 bases separated the two germline ends. The V gene's germline CDR1 is MNHNY and CDR2 SVGAGI (reference sequence). The CDR3 DNA sequence: TGTGCCAGCAGTTACTCGAGTGAGAATTCACCCCTCCACTTT. This codes for CASSYSSENSPLHF.

The gene calls are TRBV14 and TRBJ2-2, with no clear D. Germline V gene sequence: CDR1 SGHDN, CDR2 FVKESK. The CDR3 totals 16 residues. Trimming took off 1 base at V and 2 bases at J, with 11 bases between the two ends. CDR3 region: CASSQGSQINTGELFF. The CDR3 DNA follows: TGTGCCAGCAGCCAAGGGTCTCAGATTAACACCGGGGAGCTGTTTTTT.

V gene TRBV5-5 combines with J gene TRBJ1-1, with 8 bases identical to TRBD1. Germline CDR1 and CDR2: SGHKS and YYEKEE (reference sequence). The CDR3 consists of 14 residues. With 4 bases clipped from V and 4 bases from J, the junction kept 6 bases outside the gene matches. The CDR3 DNA sequence: TGTGCCAGCAGCCTAGACAGGGGACCCACTGAAGCTTTCTTT. It is translated as CASSLDRGPTEAFF.

The rearrangement uses TRBV7-9 and TRBJ1-1; D is possibly TRBD1 (5 bases). V dropped 1 base and J dropped 4 bases, with 13 bases sitting between them. Germline CDR1 SEHNR, CDR2 FQNEAQ (reference sequence). The CDR3 is 15 amino acids. The CDR3 loop is CASSLVSRRGTEAFF. The CDR3 nucleotides read TGTGCCAGCAGCTTAGTATCCCGGAGGGGCACTGAAGCTTTCTTT.

The chain has TRBV5-1 and TRBJ2-3; 8 bases fit TRBD2. This CDR3 region has 15 residues. With 0 bases clipped from V and 4 bases from J, the junction kept 4 bases outside the gene matches. From germline, CDR1 is SGHRS and CDR2 YFSETQ. As DNA, the CDR3 is TGCGCCAGCAGCTTGGAATTAGCGGGACCAGATACGCAGTATTTT. Its translation: CASSLELAGPDTQYF.

The J gene is TRBJ1-4, the V gene TRBV27; no reliable D call. Trimming took 6 bases from V and 4 from J, leaving 18 bases between them. Per the germline V gene, CDR1 is MNHEY and CDR2 is SMNVEV (reference sequence). CDR3 length: 16 residues. Here the CDR3 reads CASRRFGPGINEKLFF. In nucleotides, the CDR3 is TGTGCCAGCAGACGTTTCGGGCCCGGGATTAATGAAAAACTGTTTTTT.

The rearrangement uses TRBV7-8 and TRBJ1-1, with D perhaps TRBD1 (5 bases). CDR3 length: 15 residues. V lost 1 base and J lost 1, with 10 bases in between. Germline CDR1 is SGHVS and CDR2 is FQNEAQ. The CDR3: CASSLGWGQNTEAFF. In DNA form, the CDR3 reads TGTGCCAGCAGCTTAGGTTGGGGCCAGAACACTGAAGCTTTCTTT. Full variable domain (rest looked up from reference TRBV7-8 and TRBJ1-1): GAGVSQSPRYKVAKRGQDVALRCDPISGHVSLFWYQQALGQGPEFLTYFQNEAQLDKSGLPSDRFFAERPEGSVSTLKIQRTQQEDSAVYLCASSLGWGQNTEAFFGQGTRLTVV.

CDR3 loop: CASSSPDLSSYNEQFF. CDR3 nucleotide sequence: TGTGCCAGCAGTTCCCCGGACTTGAGCTCCTACAATGAGCAGTTCTTC. The chain joins TRBV6-2 or TRBV6-3 to TRBJ2-1, with a tentative D call TRBD2 (5 bases). The germline V and J ends were trimmed by 4 bases and 0 bases, with 13 bases remaining between them. The CDR3 is made up of 16 amino acids. From germline, CDR1 is MNHEY and CDR2 SVGEGT.

This clone is a singleton in its sample. The V and J genes are TRBV28 and TRBJ1-3; D is unclear. CDR1 and CDR2 from the germline V gene are MDHEN and SYDVKM. The CDR3 has 13 residues. Trimming pared 6 bases from V and 4 bases from J, leaving 10 bases between. The chain's CDR3 is CASRMTSGNTIYF. Written as DNA, the CDR3 is TGTGCCAGCAGGATGACATCCGGAAACACCATATATTTT. The complete variable domain, with remaining parts taken from reference TRBV28 and TRBJ1-3, reads DVKVTQSSRYLVKRTGEKVFLECVQDMDHENMFWYRQDPGLGLRLIYFSYDVKMKEKGDIPEGYSVSREKKERFSLILESASTNQTSMYLCASRMTSGNTIYFGEGSWLTVV.

This chain uses TRBV19 with TRBJ1-1; D not resolved. Deletions cut 7 bases from V and 10 bases from J, with 13 bases between. CDR3 length: 11 residues. The germline CDR1 and CDR2 sequences are LNHDA and SQIVND (reference sequence). For the CDR3, the DNA is TGTGCCAGTAAGAGGAGGGAGCGAGCTTTCTTT. It specifies CASKRRERAFF.

This chain uses TRBV7-9 with TRBJ2-1, with 13 bases fitting TRBD2. CDR3 size: 18 residues. Germline CDR1 is SEHNR and CDR2 is FQNEAQ (reference sequence). After removal of 1 base from V and 0 bases from J, the junction contained 3 bases not matched to a gene. The CDR3 region is CASSLVGLAGPSYNEQFF. The DNA of the CDR3 is TGTGCCAGCAGCTTAGTGGGACTAGCGGGGCCCTCCTACAATGAGCAGTTCTTC.

This CDR3 reads CASSPEPGQPWNEQFF. CDR3 DNA: TGCGCCAGCAGCCCCGAGCCGGGACAACCCTGGAATGAGCAGTTCTTC. This chain links TRBV4-1 with TRBJ2-1, with D tentatively TRBD1 (6 bases). Trimming removed 4 bases at V and 7 bases at J, with 20 bases between. Germline-derived CDR1 and CDR2 are MGHRA and YSYEKL. The CDR3 runs to 16 residues.

This chain connects TRBV11-2 to TRBJ1-2, with 8 bases aligning to TRBD1. With 5 bases clipped from V and 6 bases from J, the junction kept 11 bases outside the gene matches. Germline loops: CDR1 SGHAT, CDR2 FQNNGV. The CDR3 loop spans 15 amino acids. The CDR3 DNA is TGTGCCAGCAGCACATTCAGGGGGCAAGGCGATGGCTACACCTTC. Translation gives CASSTFRGQGDGYTF.

CDR3 nucleotide sequence: TGTGCCAGCAGCCCTATTTATTATGGACAGAGGACCCACGAGCAGTACTTC. Translated: CASSPIYYGQRTHEQYF. The genes are TRBV14 and TRBJ2-7; the D gene is possibly TRBD1 (6 bases). In germline, CDR1 is SGHDN, CDR2 FVKESK. Trimming stripped 4 bases from V and 5 bases from J, with 24 bases between. This CDR3 region has 17 residues.

The V call is TRBV6-5, the J call TRBJ1-5; D is unresolved. The V gene's germline CDR1 is MNHEY and CDR2 SVGAGI. The CDR3 spans 14 residues. V was shortened by 0 bases and J by 0 bases, with 3 bases between the two germline ends. CDR3: CASSYSYSNQPQHF. CDR3 DNA: TGTGCCAGCAGTTACTCCTATAGCAATCAGCCCCAGCATTTT.

The chain is built from TRBV6-5 and TRBJ1-6, with D perhaps TRBD1 (5 bases). V dropped 6 bases and J dropped 8 bases, with 14 bases sitting between them. The germline V gene encodes CDR1 MNHEY and CDR2 SVGAGI. This CDR3 spans 14 amino acids. Here the CDR3 reads CASRWTTNDSPLHF. The CDR3 DNA is TGTGCCAGCAGATGGACAACCAATGATTCACCCCTCCACTTT.

This clone has a single count. This rearrangement joins TRBV10-3 to TRBJ1-1; a possible D gene is TRBD1 (5 bases). This CDR3 is built from 14 residues. The V and J ends lost 3 bases and 11 bases respectively, with 19 bases between them. Germline V gene lookup returns CDR1 ENHRY and CDR2 SYGVKD. CDR3 residues: CAISDPRGTATAFF. The CDR3, as DNA: TGTGCCATCAGTGACCCACGGGGGACTGCGACGGCTTTCTTT.

The chain couples TRBV1 to TRBJ2-1; whether TRBD2, the table's D call, matches the DNA was not checked. TRBV1 is recorded as a pseudogene. The CDR3 spans 19 residues. The CDR3 region has the DNA TGCACCAGCAGCCCCCGAACCGGGACTAGCGGGAGGACAAACAATGAGCAGTTCTTC. Protein: CTSSPRTGTSGRTNNEQFF.

The chain uses TRBV30 and TRBJ1-1, with D hard to call. CDR3 length equals 12 residues. Germline V gene sequence: CDR1 GTSNPN, CDR2 SVGIG (reference sequence). Trimming left V 5 bases short and J 7 bases short, with 14 bases between. The DNA of the CDR3 is TGTGCCTGGCTGACACCCGCCCGTGAAGCTTTCTTT. The encoded protein is CAWLTPAREAFF.

A few counts support this clone. This same CDR3 is encoded by further DNA sequences in the sample. This chain links TRBV28 with TRBJ1-5; 9 positions agree with TRBD1. After removal of 6 bases from V and 1 base from J, the junction contained 4 bases not matched to a gene. CDR1 and CDR2 from the germline V gene are MDHEN and SYDVKM. CDR3 size: 15 residues. The CDR3 here is CASRAGTGSNQPQHF. DNA of the CDR3: TGTGCCAGCAGGGCCGGGACAGGGAGCAATCAGCCCCAGCATTTT.

This chain joins TRBV6-5 and TRBJ2-7; 9 nucleotides align to TRBD1. Germline CDR1 reads MNHEY; CDR2 reads SVGAGI. With 4 bases clipped from V and 4 bases from J, the junction kept 8 bases outside the gene matches. The CDR3 is 15 residues long. In nucleotides, the CDR3 is TGTGCCAGCAGTTCCCCCGGGACAGGGAGATACGAGCAGTACTTC. Protein product: CASSSPGTGRYEQYF.

CDR3 DNA sequence: TGTGCCAGCAGCGAACTAGCGGGAGGTTACAATGAGCAGTTCTTC. It specifies CASSELAGGYNEQFF. The V call is TRBV9, the J call TRBJ2-1; 12 nucleotides match TRBD2. The germline V gene has CDR1 SGDLS and CDR2 YYNGEE. The J segment lost 4 bases and the V segment lost 3 bases, leaving 2 bases of the junction unmatched. This CDR3 has 15 residues.

This sequence joins TRBV25-1 and TRBJ2-1, with no clear D. This CDR3 is built from 13 residues. Looked up from germline, CDR1 is MGHDK and CDR2 is SYGVNS. Trimming took off 5 bases at V and 8 bases at J, with 13 bases between the two ends. CDR3 amino acids: CASSYSTGHEQFF. The CDR3 DNA sequence: TGTGCCAGCAGTTACTCGACGGGTCATGAGCAGTTCTTC.